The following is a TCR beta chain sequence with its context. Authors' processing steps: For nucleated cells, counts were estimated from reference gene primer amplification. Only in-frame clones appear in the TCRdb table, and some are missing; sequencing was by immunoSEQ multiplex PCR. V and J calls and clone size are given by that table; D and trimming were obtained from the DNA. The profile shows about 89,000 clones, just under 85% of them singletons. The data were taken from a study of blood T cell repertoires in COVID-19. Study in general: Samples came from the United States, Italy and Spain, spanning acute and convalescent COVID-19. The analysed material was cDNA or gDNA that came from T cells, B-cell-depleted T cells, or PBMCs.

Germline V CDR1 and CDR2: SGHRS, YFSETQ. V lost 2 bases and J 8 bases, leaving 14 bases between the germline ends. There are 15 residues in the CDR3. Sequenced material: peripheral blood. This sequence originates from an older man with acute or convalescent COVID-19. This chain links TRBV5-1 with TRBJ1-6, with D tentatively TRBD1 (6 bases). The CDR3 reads CASSLGQSMDSPLHF. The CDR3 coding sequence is TGCGCCAGCAGCTTAGGACAGTCTATGGATTCACCCCTCCACTTT.